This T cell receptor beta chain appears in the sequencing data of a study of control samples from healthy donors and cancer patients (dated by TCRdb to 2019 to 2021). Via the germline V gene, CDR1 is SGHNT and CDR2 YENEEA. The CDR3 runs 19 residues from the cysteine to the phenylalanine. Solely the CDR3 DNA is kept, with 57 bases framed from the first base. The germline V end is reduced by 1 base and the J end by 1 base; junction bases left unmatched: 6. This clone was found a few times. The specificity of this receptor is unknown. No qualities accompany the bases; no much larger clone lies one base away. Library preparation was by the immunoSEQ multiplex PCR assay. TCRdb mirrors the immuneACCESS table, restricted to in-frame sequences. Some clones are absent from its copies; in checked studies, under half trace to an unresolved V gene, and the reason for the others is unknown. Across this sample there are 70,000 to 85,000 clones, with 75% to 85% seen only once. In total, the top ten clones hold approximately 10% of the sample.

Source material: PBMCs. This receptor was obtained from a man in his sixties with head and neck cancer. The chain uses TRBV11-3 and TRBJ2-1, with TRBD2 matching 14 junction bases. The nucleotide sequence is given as TGTGCCAGCAGCTTAGGGGGGACTAGCGGGAGCCGTTCCTACAATGAGCAGTTCTTC. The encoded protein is CASSLGGTSGSRSYNEQFF.